One T cell receptor beta chain is described in this entry. Its antigen remains unknown. The data were obtained in a study of monozygotic twins with inflammatory bowel disease. Whole blood supplied total RNA, and T cells were not sorted. Whole-study findings and limits: Cells of different T cell subtypes could not be told apart. Those with IBD had lower TCRbeta diversity (inverse Simpson) than their healthy co-twins did.

The CDR3 runs 13 residues. Germline CDR1 reads MNHNY; CDR2 reads SVGAGI (reference sequence). The input for each TCR library was 3500 ng of total RNA. TCRdb reworked the 5' RACE reads into one entry per CDR3 protein, no DNA. The sample has 350,000 to 400,000 distinct CDR3 sequences; the top ten hold just over 2.5%. The origin of this receptor is a human donor with ulcerative colitis or Crohn's disease, or a healthy co-twin of an affected twin (not recorded which). Sequencing was performed on blood. This chain joins TRBV6-6 and TRBJ2-7; TCRdb outputs TRBD1, but without DNA this stays unchecked. The CDR3 here is CASSSQRAGEQYF.